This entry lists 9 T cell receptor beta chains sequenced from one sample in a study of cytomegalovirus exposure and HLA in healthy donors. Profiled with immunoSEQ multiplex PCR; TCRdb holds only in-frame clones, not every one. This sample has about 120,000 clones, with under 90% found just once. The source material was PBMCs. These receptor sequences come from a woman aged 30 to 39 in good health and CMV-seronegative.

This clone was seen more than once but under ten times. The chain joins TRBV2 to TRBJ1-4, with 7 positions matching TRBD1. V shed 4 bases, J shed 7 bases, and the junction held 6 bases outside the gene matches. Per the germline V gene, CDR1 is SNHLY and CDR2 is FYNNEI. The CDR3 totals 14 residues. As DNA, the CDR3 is TGTGCCAGCAGTGGACACAGGGGTGGTGAAAAACTGTTTTTT. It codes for CASSGHRGGEKLFF.

CDR3: CASKVLAGLNTGELFF. The CDR3 DNA follows: TGTGCCAGCAAGGTACTAGCGGGGCTGAACACCGGGGAGCTGTTTTTT. The gene calls are TRBV6-6 and TRBJ2-2, with 10 nucleotides matching TRBD2. V trimming: 7 bases; J trimming: 1 base; junction bases outside the gene matches: 6. Germline V gene sequence: CDR1 MNHNY, CDR2 SVGAGI (reference sequence). This CDR3 region has 16 residues.

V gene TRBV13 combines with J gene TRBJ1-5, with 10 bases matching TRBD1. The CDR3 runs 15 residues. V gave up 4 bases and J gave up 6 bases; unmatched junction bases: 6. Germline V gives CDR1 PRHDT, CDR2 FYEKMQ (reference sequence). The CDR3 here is CASSYGTGVGQPQHF. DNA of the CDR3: TGTGCCAGCAGCTACGGGACAGGGGTCGGTCAGCCCCAGCATTTT.

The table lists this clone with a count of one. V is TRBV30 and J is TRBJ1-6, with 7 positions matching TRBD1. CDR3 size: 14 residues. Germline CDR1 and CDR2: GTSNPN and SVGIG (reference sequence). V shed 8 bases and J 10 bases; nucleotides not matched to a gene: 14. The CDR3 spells CAAQTGKGGSPLHF. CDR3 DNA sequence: TGTGCCGCCCAGACAGGGAAAGGCGGGTCACCCCTCCACTTT.

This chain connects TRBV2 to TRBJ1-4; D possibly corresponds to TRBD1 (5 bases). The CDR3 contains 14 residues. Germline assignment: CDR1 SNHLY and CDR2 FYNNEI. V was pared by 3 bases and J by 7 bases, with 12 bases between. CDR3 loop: CASSDRGFGEKLFF. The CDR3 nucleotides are TGTGCCAGCAGTGATCGGGGGTTCGGTGAAAAACTGTTTTTT.

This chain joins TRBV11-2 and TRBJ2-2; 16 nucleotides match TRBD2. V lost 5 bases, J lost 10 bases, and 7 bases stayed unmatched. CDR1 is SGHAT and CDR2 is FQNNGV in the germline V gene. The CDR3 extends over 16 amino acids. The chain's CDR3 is CASSLGLAGGSPELFF. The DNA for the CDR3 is TGTGCCAGCAGCCTGGGACTAGCGGGGGGGTCTCCGGAGCTGTTTTTT.

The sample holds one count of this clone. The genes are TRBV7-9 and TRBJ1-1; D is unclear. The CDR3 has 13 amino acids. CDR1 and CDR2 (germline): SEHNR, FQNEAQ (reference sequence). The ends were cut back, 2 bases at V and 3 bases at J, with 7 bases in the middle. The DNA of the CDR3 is TGTGCCAGCAGCTTATTATTAGACACTGAAGCTTTCTTT. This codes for CASSLLLDTEAFF.

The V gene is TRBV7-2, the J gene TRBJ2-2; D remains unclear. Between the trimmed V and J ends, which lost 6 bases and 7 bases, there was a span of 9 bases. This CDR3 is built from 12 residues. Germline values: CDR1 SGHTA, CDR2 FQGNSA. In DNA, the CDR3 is TGTGCCAGCAGGAAGCTCGGCGGGGAGCTGTTTTTT. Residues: CASRKLGGELFF.

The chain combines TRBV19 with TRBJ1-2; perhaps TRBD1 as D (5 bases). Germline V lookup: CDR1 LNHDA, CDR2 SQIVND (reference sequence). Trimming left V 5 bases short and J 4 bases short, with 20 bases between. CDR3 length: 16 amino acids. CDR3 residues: CASSLTAGRNFYGYTF. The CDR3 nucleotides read TGTGCCAGTAGTCTGACAGCCGGCAGGAATTTCTATGGCTACACCTTC.